A selection of T cell receptor beta chains follows, all from one sample in a study of monozygotic twins with inflammatory bowel disease. TCRdb re-analyzed the 5' RACE reads; it lists each CDR3 protein once, without DNA. The listing contains some 200,000 distinct CDR3 sequences. What was sequenced was blood. These receptors were obtained from a human donor with ulcerative colitis or Crohn's disease, or a healthy co-twin of an affected twin (not recorded which). Each CDR3 is given with its conserved first and last residue. The order of the fields is J gene, V gene, CDR3 protein.

J: TRBJ2-2; V: TRBV7-2; CDR3: CASSLWTGELFF
J: TRBJ1-5; V: TRBV7-9; CDR3: CASSFPGPNQPQHF
J: TRBJ2-7; V: TRBV12-3/TRBV12-4; CDR3: CASSLRTGSVDEQYF
J: TRBJ1-6; V: TRBV5-1; CDR3: CASSFPPGTGENSPLHF
J: TRBJ1-1; V: TRBV7-9; CDR3: CASSFPGTGIAAAFF
J: TRBJ2-1; V: TRBV7-9; CDR3: CASSLRAEQFF
J: TRBJ1-5; V: TRBV6-1; CDR3: CASSTIQGYNQPQHF
J: TRBJ1-1; V: TRBV6-1; CDR3: CASRTWEGVTEAFF
J: TRBJ2-3; V: TRBV18; CDR3: CASSPSGGEQNTQYF
J: TRBJ2-2; V: TRBV5-1; CDR3: CASSLGTPNTGELFF
J: TRBJ2-5; V: TRBV20-1; CDR3: CSALGIAQETQYF
J: TRBJ2-1; V: TRBV7-8; CDR3: CASSLVPLGEQFF
J: TRBJ2-7; V: TRBV20-1; CDR3: CSARAGFSYEQYF
J: TRBJ2-1; V: TRBV5-1; CDR3: CASSLEAGPYNEQFF
J: TRBJ2-5; V: TRBV12-3/TRBV12-4; CDR3: CASSSWPSGGAGETQYF
J: TRBJ2-3; V: TRBV6-1; CDR3: CASSEERTDTQYF
J: TRBJ1-2; V: TRBV24-1; CDR3: CATSDPRNLYGYTF
J: TRBJ1-5; V: TRBV7-2; CDR3: CASSSYRVDQPQHF
J: TRBJ2-1; V: TRBV6-1; CDR3: CASRNLGVTNEQFF
J: TRBJ2-5; V: TRBV5-1; CDR3: CASSTGTSGNPYQETQYF
J: TRBJ2-1; V: TRBV7-6; CDR3: CASSLGSGRDRGYEQFF
J: TRBJ1-1; V: TRBV3-1; CDR3: CASSPGQGAIVGTEAFF